This T cell receptor (beta chain) emerged from a study of blood T cell repertoires in COVID-19. Study summary: Researchers got acute and convalescent COVID-19 samples from the United States, Italy and Spain. In each case, the material was cDNA or gDNA derived from T cells, B-cell-depleted T cells, or PBMCs.

Unmatched junction bases numbered 2, after V lost 5 bases and J lost 3 bases. Germline V gene lookup returns CDR1 MGHDK and CDR2 SYGVNS. This CDR3 comprises 14 residues. Per the study methods: Cell counts per sample came from amplifying reference gene primers. Clones were read by immunoSEQ multiplex PCR, and TCRdb kept only the in-frame ones, dropping some. That table gives V, J and clone size, and the DNA gave D and trimming. This sample has more than 90,000 clones, with around 93% found just once. This receptor was taken from a man aged 45 to 65 with acute or convalescent COVID-19. Sequencing was done on a sample of peripheral blood. The chain carries TRBV25-1 and TRBJ1-2, with 11 bases that match TRBD1. The CDR3 DNA reads as TGTGCCAGCAGTAGGGACAGGGGGGACTATGGCTACACCTTC. As protein: CASSRDRGDYGYTF.